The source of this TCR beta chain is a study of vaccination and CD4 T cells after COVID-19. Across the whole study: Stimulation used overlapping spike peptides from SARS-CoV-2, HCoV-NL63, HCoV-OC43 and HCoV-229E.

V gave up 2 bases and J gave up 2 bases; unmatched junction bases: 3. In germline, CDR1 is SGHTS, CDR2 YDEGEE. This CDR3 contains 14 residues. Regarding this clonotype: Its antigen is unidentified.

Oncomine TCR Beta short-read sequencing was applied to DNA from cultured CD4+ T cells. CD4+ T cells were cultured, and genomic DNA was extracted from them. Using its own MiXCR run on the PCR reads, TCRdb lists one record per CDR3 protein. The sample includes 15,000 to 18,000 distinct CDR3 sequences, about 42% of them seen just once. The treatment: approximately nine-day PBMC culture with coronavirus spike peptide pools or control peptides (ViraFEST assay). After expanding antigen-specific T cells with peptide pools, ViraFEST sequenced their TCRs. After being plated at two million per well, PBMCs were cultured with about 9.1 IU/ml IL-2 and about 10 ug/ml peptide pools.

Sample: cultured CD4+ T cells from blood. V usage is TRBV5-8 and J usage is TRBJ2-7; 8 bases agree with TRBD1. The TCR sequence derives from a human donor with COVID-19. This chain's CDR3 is CASSFGRGPYEQYF. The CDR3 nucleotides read TGTGCCAGCAGCTTTGGCAGGGGGCCCTACGAGCAGTACTTC.